This T cell receptor beta chain was profiled in a study of cytomegalovirus exposure and HLA in healthy donors. The PCR contained 60 Vbeta and 13 Jbeta primers. Clones were read by immunoSEQ multiplex PCR, and TCRdb kept only the in-frame ones, dropping some. The profile shows about 200,000 clones, 75% to 85% of them singletons. V trimming: 7 bases; J trimming: 9 bases; junction bases outside the gene matches: 9. Germline lookup yields CDR1 WNHNN and CDR2 SYGVQD (reference sequence). The CDR3 is made up of 13 amino acids. The sample was PBMCs. This chain joins TRBV10-1 and TRBJ1-5, with 7 bases identical to TRBD1. This sequence was found in a woman in her 30s in good health and CMV-seropositive. DNA of the CDR3: TGCGCCAGCAACGACAGGGAGAAAGGGCCCCAGCATTTT. Its translation is CASNDREKGPQHF.